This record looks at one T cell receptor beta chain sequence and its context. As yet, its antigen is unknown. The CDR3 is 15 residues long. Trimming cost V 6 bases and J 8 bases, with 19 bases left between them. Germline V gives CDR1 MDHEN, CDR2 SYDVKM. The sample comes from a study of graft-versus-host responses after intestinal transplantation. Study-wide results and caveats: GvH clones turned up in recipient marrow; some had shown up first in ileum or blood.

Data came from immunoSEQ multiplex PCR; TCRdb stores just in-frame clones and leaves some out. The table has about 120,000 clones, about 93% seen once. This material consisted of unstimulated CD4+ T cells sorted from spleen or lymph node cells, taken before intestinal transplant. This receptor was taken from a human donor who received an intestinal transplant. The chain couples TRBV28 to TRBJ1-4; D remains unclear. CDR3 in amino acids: CASSPQGGLKEKLFF. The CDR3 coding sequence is TGTGCCAGCAGCCCCCAAGGCGGCCTTAAAGAAAAACTGTTTTTT.